The sequence of this T cell receptor beta chain was determined in a study of T cells in Graves' hyperthyroidism and ophthalmopathy. Study-level results: A model built on 13 V-J features separated ophthalmopathy from stable hyperthyroidism. Most expanded thyroid clonotypes above 0.001 also appeared in blood.

The CDR3 has 14 residues. V gave up 3 bases and J gave up 5 bases, with 11 bases separating them. Per germline, CDR1 KGHSH and CDR2 LQKENI. Amplification of TCR beta CDR3 regions used RNA as the template. HTBI primers drove first-round RT-PCR of the TCR CDR3. Each CDR3 protein gets one entry after TCRdb re-called the multiplex PCR reads with MiXCR. The data hold a few hundred thousand distinct CDR3 sequences, with 15% to 18% observed a single time. No ophthalmopathy progression within 18 months constituted stable Graves' hyperthyroidism. The PBMCs had their origin in about 9.7 ml of fresh peripheral blood. This clonotype has ten or more counts. As yet, its antigen is unknown.

Sequencing input: blood. The chain is built from TRBV18 and TRBJ2-4; D not resolved. This TCR derives from a woman aged 25 to 39 with Graves' hyperthyroidism. CDR3 coding DNA: TGTGCCAGCTCACCTTCCAACGTCGAAAACATTCAGTACTTC. The encoded protein is CASSPSNVENIQYF.